This is a list of T cell receptor beta chains from one sample in a study of T cell repertoires in cytomegalovirus infection. TCRdb called the reads again in MiXCR, with one record for every CDR3 protein. The sample has 250,000 to 300,000 distinct CDR3 sequences, around 15% seen once; the top ten hold approximately 51%. What was sequenced was CD8+ T cells from PBMCs. These receptors were taken from a human donor in good health (CMV status not recorded). Some clones in this sample may be carry-over from other donors' samples. Both conserved end residues are part of each CDR3. Each record gives: D gene, V gene, J gene, clone size, CDR3 length, CDR3 protein, CDR3 DNA. D genes are given only for firm matches. Only part of the rows carry a size: once, few, many, or a class if the clone is expanded.

>TRBD1|TRBV7-8|TRBJ1-5|once|17
CASSLDFRTGRNQPQHF
TGTGCCAGCAGCTTAGATTTCCGGACAGGGCGGAATCAGCCCCAGCATTTT
>NA|TRBV28|TRBJ2-1|NA|17
CASSFRGGVLGYNEQFF
TGTGCCAGCAGTTTTAGGGGGGGCGTCCTGGGGTACAATGAGCAGTTCTTC
>TRBD1|TRBV28|TRBJ1-4|NA|13
CVSRPDREEKLFF
TGTGTCAGCAGGCCAGACAGGGAGGAAAAACTGTTTTTT
>NA|TRBV4-1|TRBJ2-7|NA|14
CASSQDRDMDEQYF
TGCGCCAGCAGCCAAGACCGGGACATGGACGAGCAGTACTTC
>NA|TRBV24-1|TRBJ2-3|NA|19
CATSDFGFGLTASTDTQYF
TGTGCCACCAGTGATTTTGGGTTTGGTCTTACAGCAAGCACAGATACGCAGTATTTT
>TRBD1|TRBV7-9|TRBJ2-1|many|12
CASSTGGNEQFF
TGTGCCAGCAGCACAGGGGGCAATGAGCAGTTCTTC
>NA|TRBV18|TRBJ2-7|many|14
CASSPPENTYEQYF
TGTGCCAGCTCACCACCCGAGAATACCTACGAGCAGTACTTC
>TRBD1|TRBV7-9|TRBJ1-3|many|17
CASSPQDRGQDGNTIYF
TGTGCCAGCAGCCCCCAAGACAGGGGGCAGGATGGAAACACCATATATTTT
>NA|TRBV2|TRBJ1-6|NA|13
CASSDLTELALHF
TGTGCCAGCAGTGACCTTACAGAATTAGCCCTCCACTTT
>NA|TRBV20-1|TRBJ2-5|few|14
CSARVGGGKETQYF
TGCAGTGCTAGAGTAGGGGGGGGTAAAGAGACCCAGTACTTC
>NA|TRBV28|TRBJ1-2|NA|12
CASSLSTYGYTF
TGTGCCAGCAGTTTATCCACCTATGGCTACACCTTC
>NA|TRBV20-1|TRBJ1-1|many|14
CSARDPGEDTEAFF
TGCAGTGCTAGAGATCCAGGGGAGGACACTGAAGCTTTCTTT
>TRBD1|TRBV6-6|TRBJ1-5|many|16
CASRPLDRGLNQPQHF
TGTGCCAGCAGGCCCTTGGACAGGGGGCTCAATCAGCCCCAGCATTTT
>NA|TRBV7-9|TRBJ1-3|many|15
CASSSTGTYGNTIYF
TGTGCCAGCAGCTCTACCGGGACATACGGAAACACCATATATTTT
>TRBD2|TRBV28|TRBJ2-7|NA|15
CASSPAGGAAYEQYF
TGTGCCAGCAGTCCTGCCGGGGGGGCCGCCTACGAGCAGTACTTC
>NA|TRBV6-1|TRBJ2-7|many|13
CASSEQVSYEQYF
TGTGCCAGCAGTGAACAGGTCTCCTACGAGCAGTACTTC
>TRBD2|TRBV29-1|TRBJ2-7|few|13
CSVEGEGSYEQYF
TGCAGCGTTGAAGGGGAGGGGTCCTACGAGCAGTACTTC
>NA|TRBV7-2|TRBJ2-2|NA|15
CASSLHRGPTGELFF
TGTGCCAGCAGCCTCCATAGGGGACCCACCGGGGAGCTGTTTTTT
>NA|TRBV7-4|TRBJ2-7|few|15
CASSRRAGEVYEQYF
TGTGCCAGCAGCCGTCGGGCAGGGGAAGTCTACGAGCAGTACTTC
>TRBD1|TRBV14|TRBJ2-7|NA|15
CASSQGTGWPYEQYF
TGTGCCAGCAGCCAGGGGACAGGGTGGCCCTACGAGCAGTACTTC
>NA|TRBV7-3|TRBJ2-2|NA|14
CASSEGRSTGELFF
TGTGCCAGCAGTGAAGGGCGGAGCACCGGGGAGCTGTTTTTT
>TRBD1|TRBV10-3|TRBJ1-2|many|14
CAISGDRGTYGYTF
TGTGCCATCAGTGGGGACAGGGGAACCTATGGCTACACCTTC
>TRBD1|TRBV7-8|TRBJ2-2|many|18
CASSLGPRGTPNTGELFF
TGTGCCAGCAGCTTAGGGCCCAGGGGGACACCGAACACCGGGGAGCTGTTTTTT
>NA|TRBV15|TRBJ2-4|few|15
CATSRESRGLDIQYF
TGTGCCACCAGCAGGGAATCACGGGGTTTGGACATTCAGTACTTC
>NA|TRBV28|TRBJ2-6|NA|18
CASRGIRALTKGANVLTF
TGTGCCAGCAGAGGTATCCGGGCCTTAACGAAAGGGGCCAACGTCCTGACTTTC
>TRBD1|TRBV5-1|TRBJ2-7|NA|15
CASSLDRDRVNEQYF
TGCGCCAGCAGCTTGGACCGGGACAGGGTAAACGAGCAGTACTTC
>NA|TRBV4-2|TRBJ2-5|NA|12
CASSQETGTQYF
TGTGCCAGCAGCCAAGAAACAGGGACCCAGTACTTC
>TRBD1|TRBV5-4|TRBJ2-3|NA|12
CAWGQITDTQYF
TGTGCGTGGGGACAGATTACAGATACGCAGTATTTT
>NA|TRBV7-2|TRBJ2-7|few|15
CASSFDGTPGYEQYF
TGTGCCAGCAGTTTCGACGGGACACCAGGGTACGAGCAGTACTTC
>TRBD2|TRBV28|TRBJ2-3|NA|19
CASSPFSTSGAVFTDTQYF
TGTGCCAGCAGTCCATTTTCGACTAGCGGGGCAGTGTTCACAGATACGCAGTATTTT
>TRBD1|TRBV24-1|TRBJ2-1|few|16
CATSDWDRPEKGEQFF
TGTGCCACCAGTGATTGGGACAGGCCGGAGAAGGGTGAGCAGTTCTTC
>NA|TRBV7-2|TRBJ2-3|many|15
CASSLVELLTDTQYF
TGTGCCAGCAGCTTAGTGGAGCTCCTCACAGATACGCAGTATTTT
>NA|TRBV7-6|TRBJ1-1|many|13
CASSPAANTEAFF
TGTGCCAGCAGCCCGGCGGCGAACACTGAAGCTTTCTTT
>NA|TRBV7-9|TRBJ2-1|few|12
CASSPFPNEQFF
TGTGCCAGCAGCCCCTTTCCCAATGAGCAGTTCTTC
>TRBD1|TRBV7-9|TRBJ1-4|once|15
CASSSTTRDREKLFF
TGTGCCAGCAGCTCGACCACCCGGGACAGAGAAAAACTGTTTTTT
>TRBD2|TRBV5-6|TRBJ2-1|NA|15
CASSIGTSSYNEQFF
TGTGCCAGCAGCATTGGGACTAGCTCCTACAATGAGCAGTTCTTC
>NA|TRBV28|TRBJ2-5|NA|15
CASSPDRTEQETQYF
TGTGCCAGCAGTCCAGACCGGACAGAACAAGAGACCCAGTACTTC
>NA|TRBV4-2|TRBJ2-7|NA|17
CASSQESRGYASYEQYF
TGTGCCAGCAGCCAAGAGTCTAGGGGCTATGCCTCCTACGAGCAGTACTTC
>NA|TRBV7-8|TRBJ2-3|many|16
CASSSGLAAVTDTQYF
TGTGCCAGCAGCTCCGGTTTGGCGGCGGTCACAGATACGCAGTATTTT
>NA|TRBV9|TRBJ2-1|NA|16
CASSAHPGPRVDEQFF
TGTGCCAGCAGCGCACATCCGGGACCACGGGTCGATGAGCAGTTCTTC
>NA|TRBV12-3/TRBV12-4|TRBJ2-5|NA|14
CASSRPGVGETQYF
TGTGCCAGCAGTAGACCGGGGGTTGGGGAGACCCAGTACTTC
>NA|TRBV13|TRBJ2-7|few|13
CASSLVSTDEQYF
TGTGCCAGCAGCTTAGTGTCGACAGACGAGCAGTACTTC
>TRBD1|TRBV7-8|TRBJ2-2|many|14
CASSLVDRAGELFF
TGTGCCAGCAGCTTAGTCGACAGGGCCGGGGAGCTGTTTTTT
>TRBD1|TRBV12-3/TRBV12-4|TRBJ2-3|many|15
CASSPDREGTDTQYF
TGTGCCAGCAGCCCGGACAGGGAAGGCACAGATACGCAGTATTTT
>NA|TRBV7-6|TRBJ2-1|many|13
CASSLPPRNEQFF
TGTGCCAGCAGCTTACCGCCACGGAATGAGCAGTTCTTC
>NA|TRBV12-3/TRBV12-4|TRBJ2-7|NA|11
CASSNTLEQYF
TGTGCCAGCAGTAATACTCTCGAGCAGTACTTC
>NA|TRBV7-6|TRBJ1-5|many|17
CASSLRQGYPENQPQHF
TGTGCCAGCAGCTTACGTCAGGGGTACCCCGAAAATCAGCCCCAGCATTTT
>NA|TRBV2|TRBJ1-2|NA|11
CASNLEGPRTF
TGTGCCAGCAACCTCGAGGGACCCAGGACCTTC
>NA|TRBV7-2|TRBJ1-5|many|14
CASSFAGGNQPQHF
TGTGCCAGCAGCTTCGCGGGGGGCAATCAGCCCCAGCATTTT
>NA|TRBV7-6|TRBJ2-1|many|15
CASSLGQGLAPEQFF
TGTGCCAGCAGCTTAGGGCAGGGGTTAGCGCCAGAGCAGTTCTTC
>NA|TRBV15|TRBJ2-7|NA|14
CATAKIRGSYEQYF
TGTGCCACCGCCAAAATCCGGGGGTCCTACGAGCAGTACTTC
>TRBD1|TRBV19|TRBJ2-7|NA|14
CASSIGQGNYEQYF
TGTGCCAGTAGTATCGGACAGGGCAACTACGAGCAGTACTTC
>NA|TRBV28|TRBJ1-1|many|17
CASVLEGGAGENTEAFF
TGTGCCAGCGTTCTTGAAGGAGGGGCCGGGGAGAACACTGAAGCTTTCTTT
>NA|TRBV7-2|TRBJ2-2|many|17
CASSFPSGTATAGELFF
TGTGCCAGCAGCTTCCCGTCCGGGACGGCGACAGCCGGGGAGCTGTTTTTT
>TRBD2|TRBV7-9|TRBJ2-7|NA|13
CASGWGGKDEQYF
TGTGCCAGCGGTTGGGGGGGTAAAGACGAGCAGTACTTC
>TRBD2|TRBV7-6|TRBJ2-1|NA|14
CASSPFGLANEQFF
TGTGCCAGCAGCCCTTTCGGACTAGCTAATGAGCAGTTCTTC
>TRBD2|TRBV7-2|TRBJ2-3|many|16
CASSLAGGPPTDTQYF
TGTGCCAGCAGCCTAGCGGGGGGGCCCCCCACAGATACGCAGTATTTT
>NA|TRBV2|TRBJ2-5|few|13
CASISSREETQYF
TGTGCCAGCATTTCGAGCAGGGAAGAGACCCAGTACTTC
>NA|TRBV29-1|TRBJ2-7|NA|12
CSVVANSYEQYF
TGCAGCGTTGTAGCGAACTCCTACGAGCAGTACTTC
>TRBD1|TRBV28|TRBJ2-7|NA|17
CASSLDYSGTDIYEQYF
TGTGCCAGCAGTCTGGATTATTCCGGGACAGACATCTACGAGCAGTACTTC